Listed below are T cell receptor beta chains from one sample, sequenced in a study of glioma-infiltrating T cells after dendritic cell vaccination. Using immunoSEQ multiplex PCR, the repertoire was profiled, and TCRdb retains in-frame clones only, with some absent. The table lists 45,000 to 55,000 clones, over 75% of them singletons. The sample was blood, taken before dendritic cell vaccination. The receptor set was obtained from a human donor with glioblastoma. Both conserved end residues are part of each CDR3. Fields, in order: clone size, CDR3 length, V gene, J gene, D gene, CDR3 DNA, CDR3 protein. The D gene is left open where the match is weak. Size is omitted from some rows. Given values are once, few, many or a class for expanded clones.

abundance: .; len: 15; v_gene: TRBV9; j_gene: TRBJ2-5; d_gene: .; CDR3nt: TGTGCCAGCAGCGTAGAAGGACACACTCAAGAGACCCAGTACTTC; CDR3aa: CASSVEGHTQETQYF
abundance: .; len: 15; v_gene: TRBV19; j_gene: TRBJ2-1; d_gene: TRBD1; CDR3nt: TGTGCCAGTAGTATCCGGGACAGCGGCTACAATGAGCAGTTCTTC; CDR3aa: CASSIRDSGYNEQFF
abundance: .; len: 16; v_gene: TRBV5-6; j_gene: TRBJ2-7; d_gene: .; CDR3nt: TGTGCCAGCAGCCTTTTTAGGGCGGGGAGCTCCTACGAGCAGTACTTC; CDR3aa: CASSLFRAGSSYEQYF
abundance: .; len: 12; v_gene: TRBV5-1; j_gene: TRBJ1-1; d_gene: .; CDR3nt: TGCGCCAGCAGCTTGGCCTCCACTGAAGCTTTCTTT; CDR3aa: CASSLASTEAFF
abundance: .; len: 15; v_gene: TRBV11-3; j_gene: TRBJ1-5; d_gene: .; CDR3nt: TGTGCCAGCAGCTTAGGGACAGCGGGAAATCAGCCCCAGCATTTT; CDR3aa: CASSLGTAGNQPQHF
abundance: .; len: 16; v_gene: TRBV11-2; j_gene: TRBJ2-6; d_gene: TRBD1; CDR3nt: TGTGCCAGCAGCTCTACAGGGGGCTTGGGGGCCAACGTCCTGACTTTC; CDR3aa: CASSSTGGLGANVLTF
abundance: .; len: 15; v_gene: TRBV4-3; j_gene: TRBJ1-5; d_gene: .; CDR3nt: TGCGCCAGCAGCCAAGATGGGGCAGGGGATCAGCCCCAGCATTTT; CDR3aa: CASSQDGAGDQPQHF
abundance: .; len: 15; v_gene: TRBV9; j_gene: TRBJ2-1; d_gene: TRBD1; CDR3nt: TGTGCCAGCAGCTCGTGGGGACAGGGGGCCAATGAGCAGTTCTTC; CDR3aa: CASSSWGQGANEQFF
abundance: .; len: 15; v_gene: TRBV7-2; j_gene: TRBJ1-2; d_gene: .; CDR3nt: TGTGCCAGCAGCTTAGTTGGCGGGACTAACTATGGCTACACCTTC; CDR3aa: CASSLVGGTNYGYTF
abundance: .; len: 10; v_gene: TRBV29-1; j_gene: TRBJ1-1; d_gene: .; CDR3nt: TGCAGCGTACATACCACTGAAGCTTTCTTT; CDR3aa: CSVHTTEAFF
abundance: .; len: 15; v_gene: TRBV2; j_gene: TRBJ2-7; d_gene: TRBD1; CDR3nt: TGTGCCAGCACCGCGGGACAGGGGGCCATCTACGAGCAGTACTTC; CDR3aa: CASTAGQGAIYEQYF
abundance: .; len: 17; v_gene: TRBV5-1; j_gene: TRBJ2-1; d_gene: .; CDR3nt: TGCGCCAGCAAGGGTGGTAGCGGACCCGACTCCTACAATGAGCAGTTCTTC; CDR3aa: CASKGGSGPDSYNEQFF
abundance: .; len: 15; v_gene: TRBV10-1; j_gene: TRBJ2-1; d_gene: TRBD2; CDR3nt: TGCGCCAGCAGTGCCGGGGGAGCGGGGCCACGGGAGCAGTTCTTC; CDR3aa: CASSAGGAGPREQFF
abundance: .; len: 15; v_gene: TRBV6-5; j_gene: TRBJ2-3; d_gene: .; CDR3nt: TGTGCCAGCTCCAGGGGTCTTAGGGTGCCAGATACGCAGTATTTT; CDR3aa: CASSRGLRVPDTQYF
abundance: few; len: 13; v_gene: TRBV30; j_gene: TRBJ2-7; d_gene: TRBD1; CDR3nt: TGTGCCTGGAGTGCAGGGACAGGGGTCGAGCAGTACTTC; CDR3aa: CAWSAGTGVEQYF
abundance: .; len: 16; v_gene: TRBV6-5; j_gene: TRBJ1-4; d_gene: TRBD1; CDR3nt: TGTGCCAGCAGTTACTCGTCGGGGACAGGGAATGAAAAACTGTTTTTT; CDR3aa: CASSYSSGTGNEKLFF
abundance: .; len: 14; v_gene: TRBV19; j_gene: TRBJ2-4; d_gene: TRBD1; CDR3nt: TGTGCCAGTAGCATAACAGGGGAGAAAAACATTCAGTACTTC; CDR3aa: CASSITGEKNIQYF
abundance: once; len: 14; v_gene: TRBV11-3; j_gene: TRBJ1-1; d_gene: TRBD1; CDR3nt: TGTGCCAGCAGCAGGGACAGATCGAACACTGAAGCTTTCTTT; CDR3aa: CASSRDRSNTEAFF
abundance: .; len: 14; v_gene: TRBV25-1; j_gene: TRBJ2-7; d_gene: .; CDR3nt: TGTGCCAGCAGTGTAGGCGGGGAAACCTACGAGCAGTACTTC; CDR3aa: CASSVGGETYEQYF
abundance: few; len: 15; v_gene: TRBV28; j_gene: TRBJ1-1; d_gene: TRBD1; CDR3nt: TGTGCCAGCAGTTTACCAGGGGGAGGTTACACTGAAGCTTTCTTT; CDR3aa: CASSLPGGGYTEAFF
abundance: few; len: 14; v_gene: TRBV4-3; j_gene: TRBJ1-4; d_gene: TRBD1; CDR3nt: TGCGCCAGCAGCCCGGGACAGGGAAATGAAAAACTGTTTTTT; CDR3aa: CASSPGQGNEKLFF
abundance: once; len: 15; v_gene: TRBV19; j_gene: TRBJ2-4; d_gene: .; CDR3nt: TGTGCCAGTAGCGACAACAGCCTAGCCAAAAACATTCAGTACTTC; CDR3aa: CASSDNSLAKNIQYF
abundance: .; len: 17; v_gene: TRBV7-2; j_gene: TRBJ2-7; d_gene: TRBD2; CDR3nt: TGTGCCAGCAGCTTAGGGGGTAGCGGGAGGGTCTCTCGGGAGCAGTACTTC; CDR3aa: CASSLGGSGRVSREQYF
abundance: .; len: 14; v_gene: TRBV9; j_gene: TRBJ2-1; d_gene: TRBD1; CDR3nt: TGTGCCAGCAGCCCCCGACAGGGCCCGAATGAGCAGTTCTTC; CDR3aa: CASSPRQGPNEQFF
abundance: .; len: 12; v_gene: TRBV11-2; j_gene: TRBJ1-2; d_gene: .; CDR3nt: TGTGCCAGCAGCTTCGGGGGGGGTGGCTACACCTTC; CDR3aa: CASSFGGGGYTF
abundance: .; len: 14; v_gene: TRBV7-9; j_gene: TRBJ1-1; d_gene: TRBD1; CDR3nt: TGTGCCAGCAGCACGGGACAGAGGAACACTGAAGCTTTCTTT; CDR3aa: CASSTGQRNTEAFF
abundance: .; len: 18; v_gene: TRBV13; j_gene: TRBJ2-2; d_gene: TRBD2; CDR3nt: TGTGCCAGCAGCTCGGGTATACTAGCGGGAGAGGACACCGGGGAGCTGTTTTTT; CDR3aa: CASSSGILAGEDTGELFF
abundance: .; len: 15; v_gene: TRBV6-5; j_gene: TRBJ1-4; d_gene: TRBD1; CDR3nt: TGTGCCAGCAGTTTATCGACAGGGTTCGGTGAAAAACTGTTTTTT; CDR3aa: CASSLSTGFGEKLFF
abundance: .; len: 14; v_gene: TRBV2; j_gene: TRBJ1-5; d_gene: .; CDR3nt: TGTGCCAGCACATCTGGCCAGAGCAATCAGCCCCAGCATTTT; CDR3aa: CASTSGQSNQPQHF
abundance: .; len: 15; v_gene: TRBV6-4; j_gene: TRBJ1-5; d_gene: TRBD1; CDR3nt: TGTGCCAGCAGTGCCACAGGGGAGAGCAATCAGCCCCAGCATTTT; CDR3aa: CASSATGESNQPQHF
abundance: .; len: 15; v_gene: TRBV13; j_gene: TRBJ1-1; d_gene: .; CDR3nt: TGTGCCAGCAGCTTAAGGGCGGGGGTTGGAACTGAAGCTTTCTTT; CDR3aa: CASSLRAGVGTEAFF
abundance: .; len: 15; v_gene: TRBV19; j_gene: TRBJ1-2; d_gene: TRBD1; CDR3nt: TGTGCCAGTAACCTTTACGGGACAGATTACTATGGCTACACCTTC; CDR3aa: CASNLYGTDYYGYTF
abundance: .; len: 14; v_gene: TRBV4-2; j_gene: TRBJ2-7; d_gene: TRBD1; CDR3nt: TGTGCCAGCAGCCAAGAAGGGACAGGGGTCGAGCAGTACTTC; CDR3aa: CASSQEGTGVEQYF
abundance: .; len: 15; v_gene: TRBV10-3; j_gene: TRBJ1-1; d_gene: TRBD1; CDR3nt: TGTGCCATCAGTGACTGGGGACAGGGAGGGACTGAAGCTTTCTTT; CDR3aa: CAISDWGQGGTEAFF
abundance: .; len: 15; v_gene: TRBV27; j_gene: TRBJ1-2; d_gene: .; CDR3nt: TGTGCCAGCAGTCCAAGGGACGTCGGGGGCTATGGCTACACCTTC; CDR3aa: CASSPRDVGGYGYTF
abundance: .; len: 16; v_gene: TRBV5-1; j_gene: TRBJ2-1; d_gene: TRBD2; CDR3nt: TGCGCCAGCAGCTTGGGACTAGCGGGAGGGTACAATGAGCAGTTCTTC; CDR3aa: CASSLGLAGGYNEQFF
abundance: .; len: 16; v_gene: TRBV28; j_gene: TRBJ2-5; d_gene: .; CDR3nt: TGTGCCAGCAGTTTGGCCGGACAGGGAGGGCGAGAGACCCAGTACTTC; CDR3aa: CASSLAGQGGRETQYF
abundance: .; len: 15; v_gene: TRBV9; j_gene: TRBJ2-1; d_gene: .; CDR3nt: TGTGCCAGCAGCGTAGATCCTTTGTCCTACAATGAGCAGTTCTTC; CDR3aa: CASSVDPLSYNEQFF
abundance: .; len: 16; v_gene: TRBV5-4; j_gene: TRBJ2-7; d_gene: TRBD1; CDR3nt: TGTGCCAGCAGCATACGGCCCGGGACAGGGGGGGACGAGCAGTACTTC; CDR3aa: CASSIRPGTGGDEQYF
abundance: .; len: 14; v_gene: TRBV21-1; j_gene: TRBJ1-1; d_gene: .; CDR3nt: TGTGCCAGCAGCAACGGGGTAAGGAGGACTGAAGCTTTCTTT; CDR3aa: CASSNGVRRTEAFF
abundance: .; len: 14; v_gene: TRBV6-5; j_gene: TRBJ2-2; d_gene: .; CDR3nt: TGTGCCAGCAGGGACAGCCACCCCACCGGGGAGCTGTTTTTT; CDR3aa: CASRDSHPTGELFF
abundance: .; len: 17; v_gene: TRBV4-2; j_gene: TRBJ2-7; d_gene: TRBD2; CDR3nt: TGTGCCAGCAGCCCTGGACTAGCGGGGGGAATCTCCTACGAGCAGTACTTC; CDR3aa: CASSPGLAGGISYEQYF
abundance: .; len: 12; v_gene: TRBV19; j_gene: TRBJ1-2; d_gene: .; CDR3nt: TGTGCCAGTAGTACCCCAGGGGCAGGCTACACCTTC; CDR3aa: CASSTPGAGYTF
abundance: .; len: 13; v_gene: TRBV11-3; j_gene: TRBJ2-1; d_gene: .; CDR3nt: TGTGCCAGCAGCTTGATACCAGCGATAGAGCAGTTCTTC; CDR3aa: CASSLIPAIEQFF
abundance: .; len: 14; v_gene: TRBV15; j_gene: TRBJ2-1; d_gene: TRBD2; CDR3nt: TGTGCCACCAGCAATAATAGACTAGCCAATGAGCAGTTCTTC; CDR3aa: CATSNNRLANEQFF
abundance: few; len: 13; v_gene: TRBV6-4; j_gene: TRBJ1-1; d_gene: .; CDR3nt: TGTGCCAGCAGTGAGCGGGACAACACTGAAGCTTTCTTT; CDR3aa: CASSERDNTEAFF
abundance: .; len: 14; v_gene: TRBV5-8; j_gene: TRBJ1-5; d_gene: .; CDR3nt: TGTGCCAGCAGCTTTTCAGGGTTCAATCAGCCCCAGCATTTT; CDR3aa: CASSFSGFNQPQHF
abundance: .; len: 16; v_gene: TRBV5-4; j_gene: TRBJ2-2; d_gene: TRBD1; CDR3nt: TGTGCCAGCAGCCCTAGCAGGGGGACCCACACCGGGGAGCTGTTTTTT; CDR3aa: CASSPSRGTHTGELFF
abundance: .; len: 16; v_gene: TRBV7-3; j_gene: TRBJ2-2; d_gene: TRBD2; CDR3nt: TGTGCCAGCAGCTTTGGGCTAGCGGGAGACACCGGGGAGCTGTTTTTT; CDR3aa: CASSFGLAGDTGELFF
abundance: .; len: 13; v_gene: TRBV23-1; j_gene: TRBJ2-5; d_gene: .; CDR3nt: TGCGCCAGCAGTCCCCCCAGGGAAGAGACCCAGTACTTC; CDR3aa: CASSPPREETQYF
abundance: .; len: 16; v_gene: TRBV11-3; j_gene: TRBJ2-5; d_gene: TRBD2; CDR3nt: TGTGCCAGCAGCCAACGACTAGCGGGGGGGCGAGAGACCCAGTACTTC; CDR3aa: CASSQRLAGGRETQYF
abundance: .; len: 20; v_gene: TRBV5-1; j_gene: TRBJ2-2; d_gene: TRBD1; CDR3nt: TGCGCCAGCCGGTCCTGGGGATCGAGAGGGACAGGCATTAACACCGGGGAGCTGTTTTTT; CDR3aa: CASRSWGSRGTGINTGELFF
abundance: .; len: 14; v_gene: TRBV7-2; j_gene: TRBJ2-5; d_gene: .; CDR3nt: TGTGCCAGCAGCTTAGACAGGGCCAAAGAGACCCAGTACTTC; CDR3aa: CASSLDRAKETQYF
abundance: .; len: 14; v_gene: TRBV15; j_gene: TRBJ2-1; d_gene: .; CDR3nt: TGTGCCACCGGTACGACTTTCGGATACAATGAGCAGTTCTTC; CDR3aa: CATGTTFGYNEQFF